This T cell receptor beta chain was recorded in a study of T-cell memory formation after mild COVID-19. About the research overall: Largely, TCR clusters stayed within a single donor. Points from the study as a whole: Researchers could not confirm that second-wave clones peaking on day 37 targeted SARS-CoV-2. Cross-reactive memory apparently joined, as some responding clones appeared in pre-infection memory. While clones contracting from day 15 to 85 were balanced between CD4 and CD8, later expanders leaned CD4+.

This clonotype was found a few times. Antigen unknown. This CDR3 is built from 14 residues. Trimming at V came to 5 bases and at J to 6 bases, leaving 6 bases not matched to a gene. The V gene's germline CDR1 is KGHDR and CDR2 SFDVKD. TCRdb fed the 5' RACE reads into MiXCR, producing one record per CDR3 protein. In the table there are hundreds of thousands of distinct CDR3 sequences, more than 20% of which are singletons. The source of this sequence is an adult woman who had mild COVID-19 (a few samples of this study predate the infection). Cell type and time point are not known. The specimen sequenced was PBMCs or a T cell subset sorted from them (not recorded which). The V call is TRBV24-1, the J call TRBJ2-1; 7 bases map to TRBD1. Written as DNA, the CDR3 is TGTGCCACCAGTGGATCGGGACAGACCAATGAGCAGTTCTTC. Residues: CATSGSGQTNEQFF.